This T cell receptor (beta chain) came from a study of blood T cell repertoires in COVID-19. Authors' methods: Counts of nucleated cells, estimated from reference gene primer amplification, were obtained. Repertoires were generated with immunoSEQ multiplex PCR, while TCRdb's copy carries only in-frame clones and drops some. V, J and clone size reflect that table, while D and trimming were determined from the DNA. This table has about 70,000 clones, 65% to 90% appearing once. The germline V and J ends were trimmed by 6 bases and 1 base, with 10 bases remaining between them. This CDR3 spans 14 amino acids. The germline CDR1 and CDR2 sequences are MNHEY and SVGEGT.

Sequenced sample: peripheral blood. This TCR came from a man younger than 40 with COVID-19, enrolled during active disease. This rearrangement joins TRBV6-2 or TRBV6-3 to TRBJ1-5; D not resolved. Here the CDR3 DNA reads TGTGCCAGCAGCCCTCCCCAGAGCAATCAGCCCCAGCATTTT. It codes for CASSPPQSNQPQHF.